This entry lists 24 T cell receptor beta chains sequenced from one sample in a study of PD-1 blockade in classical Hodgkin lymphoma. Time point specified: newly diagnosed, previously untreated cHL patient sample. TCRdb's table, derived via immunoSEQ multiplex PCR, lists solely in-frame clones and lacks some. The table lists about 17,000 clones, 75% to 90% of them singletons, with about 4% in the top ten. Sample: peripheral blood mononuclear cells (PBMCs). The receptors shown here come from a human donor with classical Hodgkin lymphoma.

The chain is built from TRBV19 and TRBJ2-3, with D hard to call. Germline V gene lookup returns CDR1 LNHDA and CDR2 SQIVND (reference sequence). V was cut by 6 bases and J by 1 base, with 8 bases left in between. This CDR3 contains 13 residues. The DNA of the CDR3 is TGTGCCAGTAGGGATCGGGGCACAGATACGCAGTATTTT. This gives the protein CASRDRGTDTQYF.

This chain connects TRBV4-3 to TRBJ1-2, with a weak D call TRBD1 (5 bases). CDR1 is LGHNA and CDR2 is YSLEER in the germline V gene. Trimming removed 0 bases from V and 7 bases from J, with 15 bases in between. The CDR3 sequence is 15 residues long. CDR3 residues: CASSQDQQAFSGYTF. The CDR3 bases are TGCGCCAGCAGCCAAGATCAACAGGCTTTCTCTGGCTACACCTTC.

The DNA for the CDR3 is TGTGCCAGCAGCTCCGCCAAACCGGGACCCTGGTTGGAGCAGACGCAGTATTTT. It yields the protein CASSSAKPGPWLEQTQYF. The rearrangement links TRBV7-9 to TRBJ2-3, with D perhaps being TRBD1 or TRBD2 (5 bases each). Germline CDR1 and CDR2: SEHNR and FQNEAQ (reference sequence). V gave up 4 bases and J gave up 9 bases, with 29 bases separating them. The CDR3 totals 18 residues.

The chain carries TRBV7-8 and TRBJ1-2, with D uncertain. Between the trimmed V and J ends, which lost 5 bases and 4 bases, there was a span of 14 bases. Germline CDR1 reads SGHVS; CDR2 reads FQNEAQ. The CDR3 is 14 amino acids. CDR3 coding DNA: TGTGCCAGCAGCCTCAGGCAGAAATCCTATGGCTACACCTTC. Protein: CASSLRQKSYGYTF.

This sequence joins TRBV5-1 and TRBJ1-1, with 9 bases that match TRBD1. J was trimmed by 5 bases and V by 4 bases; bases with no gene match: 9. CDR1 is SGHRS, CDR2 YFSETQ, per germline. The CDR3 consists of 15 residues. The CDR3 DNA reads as TGCGCCAGCAGCCATATGGGGACAGGGCAGACTGAAGCTTTCTTT. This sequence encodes CASSHMGTGQTEAFF. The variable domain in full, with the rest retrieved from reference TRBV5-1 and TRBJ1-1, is KAGVTQTPRYLIKTRGQQVTLSCSPISGHRSVSWYQQTPGQGLQFLFEYFSETQRNKGNFPGRFSGRQFSNSRSEMNVSTLELGDSALYLCASSHMGTGQTEAFFGQGTRLTVV.

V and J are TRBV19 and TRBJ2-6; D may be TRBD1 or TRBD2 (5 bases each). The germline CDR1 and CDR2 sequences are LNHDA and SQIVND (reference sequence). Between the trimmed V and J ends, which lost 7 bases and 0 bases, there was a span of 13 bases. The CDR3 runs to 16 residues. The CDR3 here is CASTRWGSSGANVLTF. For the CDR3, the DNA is TGTGCCAGTACCCGGTGGGGGAGCTCTGGGGCCAACGTCCTGACTTTC.

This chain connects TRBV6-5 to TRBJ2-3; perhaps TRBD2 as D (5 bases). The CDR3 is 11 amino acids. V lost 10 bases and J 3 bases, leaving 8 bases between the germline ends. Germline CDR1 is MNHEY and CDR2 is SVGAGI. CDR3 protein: CATRRTDTQYF. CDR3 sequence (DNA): TGTGCCACACGGAGGACAGATACGCAGTATTTT.

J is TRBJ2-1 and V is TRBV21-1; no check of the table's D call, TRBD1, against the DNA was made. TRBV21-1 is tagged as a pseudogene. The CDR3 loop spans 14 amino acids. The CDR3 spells CASISGWSYNEQFF. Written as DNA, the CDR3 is TGTGCCAGCATCTCAGGGTGGTCCTACAATGAGCAGTTCTTC.

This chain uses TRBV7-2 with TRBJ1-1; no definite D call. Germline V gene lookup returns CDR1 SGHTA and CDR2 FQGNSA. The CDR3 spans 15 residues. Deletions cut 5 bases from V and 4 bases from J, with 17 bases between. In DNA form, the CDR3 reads TGTGCCAGCAGCCTTCTTGCCCCCGGCGGCACTGAAGCTTTCTTT. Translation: CASSLLAPGGTEAFF.

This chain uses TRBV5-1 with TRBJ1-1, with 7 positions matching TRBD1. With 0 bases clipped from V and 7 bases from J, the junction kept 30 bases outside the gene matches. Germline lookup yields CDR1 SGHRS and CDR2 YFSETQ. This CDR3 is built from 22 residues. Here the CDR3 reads CASSLALRQGNIGRRARIEAFF. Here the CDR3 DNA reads TGCGCCAGCAGCTTGGCCCTGAGACAGGGCAACATAGGCCGTCGGGCCCGGATTGAAGCTTTCTTT. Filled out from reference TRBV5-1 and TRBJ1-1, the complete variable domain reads KAGVTQTPRYLIKTRGQQVTLSCSPISGHRSVSWYQQTPGQGLQFLFEYFSETQRNKGNFPGRFSGRQFSNSRSEMNVSTLELGDSALYLCASSLALRQGNIGRRARIEAFFGQGTRLTVV.

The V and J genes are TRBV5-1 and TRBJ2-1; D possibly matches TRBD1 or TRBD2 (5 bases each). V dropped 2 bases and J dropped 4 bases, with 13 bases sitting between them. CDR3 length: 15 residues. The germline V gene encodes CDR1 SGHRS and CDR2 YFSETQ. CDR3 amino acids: CASSFEGSLYNEQFF. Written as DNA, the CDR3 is TGCGCCAGCAGCTTTGAGGGGTCCCTTTACAATGAGCAGTTCTTC.

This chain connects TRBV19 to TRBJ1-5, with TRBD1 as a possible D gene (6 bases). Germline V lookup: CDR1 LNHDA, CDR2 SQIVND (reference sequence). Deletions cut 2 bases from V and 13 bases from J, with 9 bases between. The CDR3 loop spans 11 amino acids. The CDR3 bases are TGTGCCAGTAGTATACAGGGGTCACAGCATTTT. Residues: CASSIQGSQHF.

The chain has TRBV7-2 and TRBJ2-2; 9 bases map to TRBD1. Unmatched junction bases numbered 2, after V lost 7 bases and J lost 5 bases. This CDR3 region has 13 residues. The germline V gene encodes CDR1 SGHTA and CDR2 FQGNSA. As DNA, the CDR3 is TGTGCCAGCAAACAGGGGGCAACCGGGGAGCTGTTTTTT. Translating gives CASKQGATGELFF.

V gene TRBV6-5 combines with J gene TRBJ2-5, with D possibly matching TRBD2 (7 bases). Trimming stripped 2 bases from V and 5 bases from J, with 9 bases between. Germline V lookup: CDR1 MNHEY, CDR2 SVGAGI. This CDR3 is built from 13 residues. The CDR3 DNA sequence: TGTGCCAGCAGTTACGGGAGGGGGGAGACCCAGTACTTC. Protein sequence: CASSYGRGETQYF.

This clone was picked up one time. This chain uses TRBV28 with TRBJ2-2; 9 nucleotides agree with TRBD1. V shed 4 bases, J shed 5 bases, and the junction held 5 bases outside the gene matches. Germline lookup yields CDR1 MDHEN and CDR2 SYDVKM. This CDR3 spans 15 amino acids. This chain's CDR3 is CASSSAGTGTGELFF. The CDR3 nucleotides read TGTGCCAGCAGTTCTGCCGGGACAGGGACCGGGGAGCTGTTTTTT. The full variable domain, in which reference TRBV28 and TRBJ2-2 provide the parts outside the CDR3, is DVKVTQSSRYLVKRTGEKVFLECVQDMDHENMFWYRQDPGLGLRLIYFSYDVKMKEKGDIPEGYSVSREKKERFSLILESASTNQTSMYLCASSSAGTGTGELFFGEGSRLTVL.

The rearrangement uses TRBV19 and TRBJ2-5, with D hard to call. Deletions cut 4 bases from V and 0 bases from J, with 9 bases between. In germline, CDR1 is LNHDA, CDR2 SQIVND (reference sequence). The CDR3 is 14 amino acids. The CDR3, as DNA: TGTGCCAGTAGTAGGTCAGGCGACCAAGAGACCCAGTACTTC. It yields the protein CASSRSGDQETQYF.

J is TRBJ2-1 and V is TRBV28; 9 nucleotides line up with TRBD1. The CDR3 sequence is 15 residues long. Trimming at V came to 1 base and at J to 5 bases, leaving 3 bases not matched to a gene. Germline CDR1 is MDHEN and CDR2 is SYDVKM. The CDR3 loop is CASSLLGTGNNEQFF. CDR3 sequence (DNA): TGTGCCAGCAGTTTATTAGGGACAGGGAACAATGAGCAGTTCTTC. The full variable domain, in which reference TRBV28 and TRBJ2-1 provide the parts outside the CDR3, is DVKVTQSSRYLVKRTGEKVFLECVQDMDHENMFWYRQDPGLGLRLIYFSYDVKMKEKGDIPEGYSVSREKKERFSLILESASTNQTSMYLCASSLLGTGNNEQFFGPGTRLTVL.

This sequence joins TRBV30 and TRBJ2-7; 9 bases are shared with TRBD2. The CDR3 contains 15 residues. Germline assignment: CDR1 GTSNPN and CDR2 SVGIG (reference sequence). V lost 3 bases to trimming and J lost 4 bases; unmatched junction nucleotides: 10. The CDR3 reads CAWSRLAVLRYEQYF. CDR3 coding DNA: TGTGCCTGGAGCAGACTAGCGGTCCTCAGATACGAGCAGTACTTC. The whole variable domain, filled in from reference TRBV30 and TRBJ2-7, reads SQTIHQWPATLVQPVGSPLSLECTVEGTSNPNLYWYRQAAGRGLQLLFYSVGIGQISSEVPQNLSASRPQDRQFILSSKKLLLSDSGFYLCAWSRLAVLRYEQYFGPGTRLTVT.

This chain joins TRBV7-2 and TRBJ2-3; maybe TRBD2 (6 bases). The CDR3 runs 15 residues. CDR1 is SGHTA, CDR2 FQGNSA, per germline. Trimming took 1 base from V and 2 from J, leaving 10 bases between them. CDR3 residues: CASSLGSGFTDTQYF. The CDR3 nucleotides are TGTGCCAGCAGCTTAGGTAGCGGATTCACAGATACGCAGTATTTT. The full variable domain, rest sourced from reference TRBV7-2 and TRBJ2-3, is GAGVSQSPSNKVTEKGKDVELRCDPISGHTALYWYRQSLGQGLEFLIYFQGNSAPDKSGLPSDRFSAERTGGSVSTLTIQRTQQEDSAVYLCASSLGSGFTDTQYFGPGTRLTVL.

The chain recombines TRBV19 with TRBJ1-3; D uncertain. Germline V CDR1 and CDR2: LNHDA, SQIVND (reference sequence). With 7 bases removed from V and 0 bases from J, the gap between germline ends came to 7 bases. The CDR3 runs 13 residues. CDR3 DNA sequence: TGTGCCAGTACGGTTGGCTCTGGAAACACCATATATTTT. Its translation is CASTVGSGNTIYF.

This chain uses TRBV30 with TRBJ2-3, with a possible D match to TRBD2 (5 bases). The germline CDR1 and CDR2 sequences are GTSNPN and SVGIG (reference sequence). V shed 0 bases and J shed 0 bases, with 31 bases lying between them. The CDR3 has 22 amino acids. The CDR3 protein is CAWSVFFLLSAGPTNSTDTQYF. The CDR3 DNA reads TGTGCCTGGAGTGTATTTTTTTTGTTATCGGCGGGCCCCACCAATAGCACAGATACGCAGTATTTT.

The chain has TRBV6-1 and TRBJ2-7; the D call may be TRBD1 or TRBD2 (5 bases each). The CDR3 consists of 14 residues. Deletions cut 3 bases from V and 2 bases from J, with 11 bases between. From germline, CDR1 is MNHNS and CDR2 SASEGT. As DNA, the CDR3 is TGTGCCAGCAGTGACTGGGACGTCGCCTACGAGCAGTACTTC. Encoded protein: CASSDWDVAYEQYF.

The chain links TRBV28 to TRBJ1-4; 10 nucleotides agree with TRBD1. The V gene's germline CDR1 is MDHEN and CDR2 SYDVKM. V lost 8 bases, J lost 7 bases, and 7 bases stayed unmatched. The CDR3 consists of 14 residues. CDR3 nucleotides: TGTGCCAGCGGACGGGACAGGGGCACTGAAAAACTGTTTTTT. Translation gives CASGRDRGTEKLFF.

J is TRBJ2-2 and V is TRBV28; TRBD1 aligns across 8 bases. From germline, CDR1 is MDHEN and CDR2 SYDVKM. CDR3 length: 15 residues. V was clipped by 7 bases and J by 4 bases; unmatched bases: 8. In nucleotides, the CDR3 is TGTGCCAGCACCTCACAGGGGGGTGGCACCGGGGAGCTGTTTTTT. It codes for CASTSQGGGTGELFF.